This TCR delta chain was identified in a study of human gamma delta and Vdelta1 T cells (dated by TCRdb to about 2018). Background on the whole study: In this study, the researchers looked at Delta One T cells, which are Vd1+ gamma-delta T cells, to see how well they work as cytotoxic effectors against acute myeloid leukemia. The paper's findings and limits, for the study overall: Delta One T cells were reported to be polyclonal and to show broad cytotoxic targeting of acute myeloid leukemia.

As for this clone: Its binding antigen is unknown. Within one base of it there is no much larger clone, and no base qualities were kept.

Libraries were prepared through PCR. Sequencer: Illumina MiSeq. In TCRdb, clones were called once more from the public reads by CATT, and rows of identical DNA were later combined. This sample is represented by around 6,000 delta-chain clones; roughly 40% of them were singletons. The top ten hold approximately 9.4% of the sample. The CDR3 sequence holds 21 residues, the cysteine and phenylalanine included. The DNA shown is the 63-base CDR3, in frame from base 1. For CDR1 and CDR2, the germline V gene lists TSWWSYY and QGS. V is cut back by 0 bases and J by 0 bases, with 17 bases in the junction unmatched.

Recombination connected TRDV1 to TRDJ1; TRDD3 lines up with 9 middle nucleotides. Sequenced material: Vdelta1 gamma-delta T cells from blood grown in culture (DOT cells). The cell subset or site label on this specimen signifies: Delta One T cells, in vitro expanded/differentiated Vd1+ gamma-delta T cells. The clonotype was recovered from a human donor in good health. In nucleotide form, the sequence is TGTGCTCTTGGGGAACTTTTGGGAGCTGGGGGATTTAGCTACTACACCGATAAACTCATCTTT. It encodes CALGELLGAGGFSYYTDKLIF.